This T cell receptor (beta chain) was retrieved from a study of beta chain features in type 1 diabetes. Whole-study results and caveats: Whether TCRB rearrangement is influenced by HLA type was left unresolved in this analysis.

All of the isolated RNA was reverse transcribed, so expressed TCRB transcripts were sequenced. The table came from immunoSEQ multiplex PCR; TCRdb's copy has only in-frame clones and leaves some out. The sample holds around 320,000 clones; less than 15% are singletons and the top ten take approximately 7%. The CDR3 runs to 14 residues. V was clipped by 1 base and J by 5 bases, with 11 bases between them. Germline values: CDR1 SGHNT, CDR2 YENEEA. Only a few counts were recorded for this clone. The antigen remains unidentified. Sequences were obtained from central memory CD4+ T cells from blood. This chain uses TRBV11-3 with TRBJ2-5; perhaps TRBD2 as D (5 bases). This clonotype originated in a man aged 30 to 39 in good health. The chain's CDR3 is CASSLVNSGETQYF. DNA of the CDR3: TGTGCCAGCAGCTTAGTTAACTCGGGGGAGACCCAGTACTTC.